The sequence of this TCR beta chain was determined in a study of T cell responses to AZD1222 COVID-19 vaccine. Notes on this clone: What it binds is unknown.

The method was immunoSEQ multiplex PCR; TCRdb's version includes in-frame clones alone and lacks a portion of them. The sample comprises some 150,000 clones, roughly 93% of which are singletons, and about 5.1% rests with the top ten. Broader study findings: Donors in the cohort were predominantly white British and more often female, and clonal diversity was possibly underestimated. Unmutated regions of variants are reportedly targeted by nearly half of spike-specific TCRs.

Germline V gives CDR1 SEHNR, CDR2 FQNEAQ (reference sequence). There are 13 residues in the CDR3. The V and J ends lost 5 bases and 2 bases respectively, with 9 bases between them. This TCR derives from an adult in good health. V is TRBV7-9 and J is TRBJ1-1; D call uncertain. The sample in question was peripheral blood, obtained on day 0 of AZD1222 vaccination. The CDR3 DNA reads TGTGCCAGCAGCCTGCCCACTAACACTGAAGCTTTCTTT. Protein: CASSLPTNTEAFF.